This TCR beta chain is from a study of blood T cell repertoires in COVID-19. For the study at large: The study drew acute and convalescent COVID-19 samples from the United States, Italy and Spain. T cells, B-cell-depleted T cells, or PBMCs provided the cDNA or gDNA that served as material.

The trim removed 4 bases at V and 5 bases at J, leaving 13 bases unmatched. In germline, CDR1 is KGHDR, CDR2 SFDVKD. The CDR3 totals 17 residues. Seattle patient enrollment occurred during active infection, with longitudinal follow-up thereafter. In the source study's methods: Estimation of nucleated cell counts was performed using reference gene primer amplification. The protocol was immunoSEQ multiplex PCR, while the TCRdb copy is restricted to in-frame clones and leaves out a portion. For V, J and clone size, that table is used; D and trimming come from the DNA. The data contain 190,000 or so clones, 81% of them seen just once; the ten biggest clones take up 12%.

Sequenced: peripheral blood. J is TRBJ2-1 and V is TRBV24-1, with 7 bases aligning to TRBD1. The sequence was obtained from a woman of 80 years or more with COVID-19, enrolled during active disease. The CDR3 DNA is TGTGCCACCAGTGAGCCCCCGGGACAGCGAGGGCACAATGAGCAGTTCTTC. Translating it yields CATSEPPGQRGHNEQFF.